The 27 T cell receptor beta chains given below trace back to one sample, sequenced in a study of early T cells in non-severe SARS-CoV-2 infection. Using its own MiXCR run on the 5' RACE reads, TCRdb lists one record per CDR3 protein. The table lists tens of thousands of distinct CDR3 sequences, approximately 12% of them singletons. Input material: whole blood. These receptors all stem from an adult who was a healthcare worker with PCR-confirmed SARS-CoV-2 infection or an uninfected control (not recorded which).

In its sample, this clonotype was seen many times. The gene calls are TRBV12-3 or TRBV12-4 and TRBJ2-7, with 8 bases that match TRBD2. V shed 10 bases and J 0 bases; nucleotides not matched to a gene: 8. CDR3 length: 14 residues. The CDR3: CATGGELGSYEQYF. In nucleotides, the CDR3 is TGTGCCACCGGGGGGGAACTTGGCTCCTACGAGCAGTACTTC.

This clonotype was seen more than once but under ten times. This chain links TRBV28 with TRBJ2-3; TRBD1 or TRBD2 may be the D gene (5 bases each). Germline lookup yields CDR1 MDHEN and CDR2 SYDVKM. The length of the CDR3 is 15 residues. V gave up 6 bases and J gave up 5 bases, with 18 bases separating them. The CDR3 DNA reads TGTGCCAGCAGCGCGGACCAGGGAGTTGGAGATACGCAGTATTTT. Translated, it gives CASSADQGVGDTQYF.

This chain connects TRBV12-3 or TRBV12-4 to TRBJ2-7; TRBD2 matches at 10 bases. Trimming cost V 3 bases and J 0 bases; bases outside gene matches: 11. CDR3 length equals 18 residues. In DNA form, the CDR3 reads TGTGCCAGCAGTTTTAGCGGGGGGCGGCCGGGGAGCTCCTACGAGCAGTACTTC. Protein: CASSFSGGRPGSSYEQYF.

This clonotype was seen many times. This rearrangement joins TRBV29-1 to TRBJ2-5; 7 positions match TRBD1. CDR1 SQVTM and CDR2 ANQGSEA come from the germline V gene. After removal of 7 bases from V and 7 bases from J, the junction contained 9 bases not matched to a gene. This CDR3 comprises 12 residues. This CDR3 is CSGGQLEGTQYF. The DNA for the CDR3 is TGCAGCGGGGGACAGTTAGAGGGGACCCAGTACTTC.

Relative to its sample, this clonotype is medium-sized (0.01 to 0.1%). The chain couples TRBV4-3 to TRBJ1-1, with D uncertain. The CDR3 covers 14 residues. V was cut by 0 bases and J by 6 bases, with 11 bases left in between. Germline V lookup: CDR1 LGHNA, CDR2 YSLEER. CDR3 bases: TGCGCCAGCAGCCAAGATAGAAAGGGCCCTGAAGCTTTCTTT. It encodes CASSQDRKGPEAFF.

There are a few counts of this clonotype. This chain connects TRBV6-5 to TRBJ2-1, with 7 bases that match TRBD2. Trimming took 0 bases from V and 3 from J; bases not matched to a gene: 2. In germline, CDR1 is MNHEY, CDR2 SVGAGI. The CDR3 extends over 15 amino acids. The CDR3 here is CASSYSERDYNEQFF. The DNA for the CDR3 is TGTGCCAGCAGTTACTCGGAGCGGGACTACAATGAGCAGTTCTTC.

The table lists this clonotype with many counts. The chain couples TRBV12-3 or TRBV12-4 to TRBJ1-5, with D unclear. V gave up 3 bases and J gave up 9 bases, with 12 bases separating them. The CDR3 consists of 13 residues. DNA of the CDR3: TGTGCCAGCAGTTTGAAGGTACTAACGCCCCAGCATTTT. Protein sequence: CASSLKVLTPQHF.

This clonotype was counted only a few times. The J gene is TRBJ1-6, the V gene TRBV12-3 or TRBV12-4, with TRBD1 matching over 7 bases. The trim removed 3 bases at V and 7 bases at J, leaving 3 bases unmatched. CDR3 length equals 14 residues. The DNA of the CDR3 is TGTGCCAGCAGTTTTTGGGACAGAAATTCACCCCTCCACTTT. This sequence encodes CASSFWDRNSPLHF.

CDR3 DNA: TGTGCCAGCACCCCCGCGGGAGTGTCTCCCGAGACCCAGTACTTC. This translates into CASTPAGVSPETQYF. The V and J genes are TRBV28 and TRBJ2-5, with 7 bases identical to TRBD2. V lost 7 bases and J lost 5; bases outside the gene matches: 13. Germline assignment: CDR1 MDHEN and CDR2 SYDVKM. The CDR3 covers 15 residues. Using reference TRBV28 and TRBJ2-5 for the parts outside the CDR3, the full variable domain is DVKVTQSSRYLVKRTGEKVFLECVQDMDHENMFWYRQDPGLGLRLIYFSYDVKMKEKGDIPEGYSVSREKKERFSLILESASTNQTSMYLCASTPAGVSPETQYFGPGTRLLVL.

The genes are TRBV7-9 and TRBJ2-3, with D hard to call. CDR3 length: 13 residues. Trimming removed 5 bases from V and 2 bases from J, with 8 bases in between. The germline CDR1 and CDR2 sequences are SEHNR and FQNEAQ (reference sequence). CDR3 amino acids: CASSHETTDTQYF. CDR3 DNA: TGTGCCAGCAGCCACGAGACCACAGATACGCAGTATTTT.

CDR3 residues: CASSLGVAGETDTQYF. The CDR3 region has the DNA TGTGCCAGCAGTTTGGGGGTAGCGGGAGAAACAGATACGCAGTATTTT. The chain is built from TRBV28 and TRBJ2-3; TRBD2 matches 9 bases. Looked up from germline, CDR1 is MDHEN and CDR2 is SYDVKM. There are 16 residues in the CDR3. V shed 3 bases, J shed 3 bases, and the junction held 7 bases outside the gene matches.

The chain has TRBV9 and TRBJ2-3; D gene unclear. The length of the CDR3 is 15 residues. Germline CDR1 and CDR2: SGDLS and YYNGEE. Trimming removed 0 bases at V and 2 bases at J, with 10 bases between. As DNA, the CDR3 is TGTGCCAGCAGCGTAGGTTTCCCTGCCACAGATACGCAGTATTTT. Translated, it gives CASSVGFPATDTQYF.

CDR3 in amino acids: CASSLEGFSYEQYF. In nucleotides, the CDR3 is TGCGCCAGCAGCTTGGAGGGGTTCTCCTACGAGCAGTACTTC. The chain has TRBV5-1 and TRBJ2-7; tentatively, D is TRBD1 (5 bases). CDR3 length equals 14 residues. Germline V gene sequence: CDR1 SGHRS, CDR2 YFSETQ. V was trimmed by 0 bases and J by 0 bases, leaving 7 bases between them.

The chain carries TRBV2 and TRBJ1-2; D remains ambiguous. Germline V gives CDR1 SNHLY, CDR2 FYNNEI. V gave up 2 bases and J gave up 2 bases, with 9 bases separating them. This CDR3 is built from 14 residues. The CDR3 loop is CASSEYRENYGYTF. The CDR3, as DNA: TGTGCCAGCAGTGAATATAGGGAAAACTATGGCTACACCTTC.

This clonotype was seen a handful of times. The chain combines TRBV11-2 with TRBJ2-5, with 10 bases aligning to TRBD2. This CDR3 contains 17 residues. The V and J ends lost 1 base and 5 bases, in that order; junction bases with no gene match: 10. Germline V gene sequence: CDR1 SGHAT, CDR2 FQNNGV. CDR3 sequence reads: CASSLGTSGTSWETQYF. The CDR3, as DNA: TGTGCCAGCAGCTTAGGAACTAGCGGGACCTCCTGGGAGACCCAGTACTTC. Full variable domain (outside the CDR3, taken from reference TRBV11-2 and TRBJ2-5): EAGVAQSPRYKIIEKRQSVAFWCNPISGHATLYWYQQILGQGPKLLIQFQNNGVVDDSQLPKDRFSAERLKGVDSTLKIQPAKLEDSAVYLCASSLGTSGTSWETQYFGPGTRLLVL.

This clonotype was observed many times. J is TRBJ2-1 and V is TRBV7-2, with D unclear. Germline V gene sequence: CDR1 SGHTA, CDR2 FQGNSA. The length of the CDR3 is 11 residues. Trimming removed 4 bases at V and 6 bases at J, with 4 bases between. The CDR3 DNA reads as TGTGCCAGCAGCTACTTCAATGAGCAGTTCTTC. Protein product: CASSYFNEQFF. The whole variable domain, remainder taken from reference TRBV7-2 and TRBJ2-1, is GAGVSQSPSNKVTEKGKDVELRCDPISGHTALYWYRQSLGQGLEFLIYFQGNSAPDKSGLPSDRFSAERTGGSVSTLTIQRTQQEDSAVYLCASSYFNEQFFGPGTRLTVL.

The V call is TRBV7-8, the J call TRBJ1-1; D remains unclear. V lost 5 bases and J lost 1, with 8 bases in between. CDR1 SGHVS and CDR2 FQNEAQ come from the germline V gene. This CDR3 has 13 residues. The CDR3 DNA reads TGTGCCAGCAGCAGAACAGCGAACACTGAAGCTTTCTTT. Translating it yields CASSRTANTEAFF. The full variable domain, with the rest looked up from reference TRBV7-8 and TRBJ1-1, is GAGVSQSPRYKVAKRGQDVALRCDPISGHVSLFWYQQALGQGPEFLTYFQNEAQLDKSGLPSDRFFAERPEGSVSTLKIQRTQQEDSAVYLCASSRTANTEAFFGQGTRLTVV.

This clonotype was counted a few times. The V call is TRBV6-2 or TRBV6-3, the J call TRBJ2-4; TRBD2 aligns across 8 bases. The junction had 4 bases not matched to a gene; V was cut back by 4 bases and J by 2 bases. The CDR3 runs to 15 residues. Looked up from germline, CDR1 is MNHEY and CDR2 is SVGEGT. The CDR3 sequence is CASSSIAGTKNIQYF. CDR3 nucleotides: TGTGCCAGCAGTTCAATAGCGGGGACCAAAAACATTCAGTACTTC.

This clonotype was found a few times. The gene calls are TRBV18 and TRBJ2-7; 10 bases match TRBD1. This CDR3 has 15 residues. The germline gives CDR1 KGHSH, CDR2 LQKENI. J lost 5 bases, V lost 2 bases, and 6 bases had no gene match. The DNA of the CDR3 is TGTGCCAGCTCACCAGGGACAGGGGATTTCGACGAGCAGTACTTC. Residues: CASSPGTGDFDEQYF. Together with reference TRBV18 and TRBJ2-7, the CDR3 gives the full variable domain: NAGVMQNPRHLVRRRGQEARLRCSPMKGHSHVYWYRQLPEEGLKFMVYLQKENIIDESGMPKERFSAEFPKEGPSILRIQQVVRGDSAAYFCASSPGTGDFDEQYFGPGTRLTVT.

By share of the sample, this clonotype is large. The chain carries TRBV20-1 and TRBJ2-7; D uncertain. The CDR3 loop spans 17 amino acids. Trimming pared 0 bases from V and 3 bases from J, leaving 21 bases between. The germline gives CDR1 DFQATT, CDR2 SNEGSKA (reference sequence). The CDR3 nucleotides are TGCAGTGCTAGAGATTATGGCAGTACCTCATTCTTCTACGAGCAGTACTTC. Translating it yields CSARDYGSTSFFYEQYF.

The chain links TRBV29-1 to TRBJ2-5; D gene ambiguous. V lost 0 bases to trimming and J lost 4 bases, with 9 bases between them. There are 13 residues in the CDR3. In germline, CDR1 is SQVTM, CDR2 ANQGSEA. CDR3 in amino acids: CSVEDPRRETQYF. The CDR3 nucleotides read TGCAGCGTTGAAGATCCCCGGCGAGAGACCCAGTACTTC.

In its sample, this clonotype was seen many times. The chain's CDR3 is CASSKDPYNEQFF. CDR3 coding DNA: TGTGCCAGCAGCAAGGACCCCTACAATGAGCAGTTCTTC. The chain has TRBV3-1 and TRBJ2-1; D is uncertain. The CDR3 loop spans 13 amino acids. V lost 5 bases and J 2 bases, leaving 7 bases between the germline ends. Germline CDR1 LGHDT, CDR2 YNNKEL (reference sequence).

In its sample, this clonotype was seen many times. This chain joins TRBV6-1 and TRBJ2-5; 9 nucleotides line up with TRBD2. The CDR3 contains 15 residues. Germline V gene data show CDR1 as MNHNS and CDR2 as SASEGT. V shed 1 base and J 2 bases; nucleotides not matched to a gene: 2. CDR3 residues: CASSEVSGGQETQYF. The DNA for the CDR3 is TGTGCCAGCAGTGAAGTTAGCGGGGGTCAAGAGACCCAGTACTTC.

Only a few counts were recorded for this clonotype. The V and J genes are TRBV7-8 and TRBJ2-5; weak D call: TRBD2 (7 bases). Germline CDR1 SGHVS, CDR2 FQNEAQ. CDR3 size: 13 residues. V dropped 5 bases and J dropped 1 base, with 8 bases sitting between them. The CDR3 DNA is TGTGCCAGCAGCCGGGGGGCCCAAGAGACCCAGTACTTC. Translation gives CASSRGAQETQYF. The full variable domain, in which reference TRBV7-8 and TRBJ2-5 provide the parts outside the CDR3, is GAGVSQSPRYKVAKRGQDVALRCDPISGHVSLFWYQQALGQGPEFLTYFQNEAQLDKSGLPSDRFFAERPEGSVSTLKIQRTQQEDSAVYLCASSRGAQETQYFGPGTRLLVL.

Only a few counts were recorded for this clonotype. V usage is TRBV5-4 and J usage is TRBJ2-5; possible D gene TRBD1, 6 bases. CDR1 and CDR2 (germline): SGHNT, YYREEE (reference sequence). This CDR3 has 14 residues. V lost 4 bases and J 0 bases, leaving 10 bases between the germline ends. In nucleotides, the CDR3 is TGTGCCAGCAGCCGGGGACAAAACCAAGAGACCCAGTACTTC. This translates into CASSRGQNQETQYF. Full variable domain (outside the CDR3, taken from reference TRBV5-4 and TRBJ2-5): ETGVTQSPTHLIKTRGQQVTLRCSSQSGHNTVSWYQQALGQGPQFIFQYYREEENGRGNFPPRFSGLQFPNYSSELNVNALELDDSALYLCASSRGQNQETQYFGPGTRLLVL.

This clonotype was seen ten or more times. The rearrangement uses TRBV2 and TRBJ2-1; the match to TRBD2 covers 11 bases. J lost 5 bases, V lost 3 bases, and 3 bases had no gene match. The CDR3 loop spans 15 amino acids. The V gene's germline CDR1 is SNHLY and CDR2 FYNNEI. This CDR3 is CASSDSGRENNEQFF. The CDR3 DNA is TGTGCCAGCAGTGATAGCGGGAGGGAAAACAATGAGCAGTTCTTC.

This chain joins TRBV20-1 and TRBJ1-6; D not resolved. This CDR3 contains 16 residues. The germline V gene encodes CDR1 DFQATT and CDR2 SNEGSKA (reference sequence). Trimming cost V 0 bases and J 4 bases, with 13 bases left between them. The CDR3 sequence is CSARDPRALYNSPLHF. In DNA form, the CDR3 reads TGCAGTGCTAGAGATCCCCGGGCCTTATATAATTCACCCCTCCACTTT.